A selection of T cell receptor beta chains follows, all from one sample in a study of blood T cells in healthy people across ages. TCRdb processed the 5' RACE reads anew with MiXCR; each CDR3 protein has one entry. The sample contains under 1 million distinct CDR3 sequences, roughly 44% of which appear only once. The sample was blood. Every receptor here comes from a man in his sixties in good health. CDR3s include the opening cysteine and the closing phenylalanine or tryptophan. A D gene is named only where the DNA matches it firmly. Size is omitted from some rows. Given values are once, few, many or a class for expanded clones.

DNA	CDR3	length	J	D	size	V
TGCAGTGCTAGTTTTCTAGCGGTTACCTACGAGCAGTACTTC	CSASFLAVTYEQYF	14	TRBJ2-7	TRBD2	NA	TRBV20-1
TGCGCCAGCTCCACCCTGGGTTTCGGCTCCTACGAGCAGTACTTC	CASSTLGFGSYEQYF	15	TRBJ2-7	NA	few	TRBV5-1
TGTGCCAGCAGCCTTGGGACAGGGGCCCACGAGCAGTACTTC	CASSLGTGAHEQYF	14	TRBJ2-7	TRBD1	many	TRBV3-1
TGCAGTGCTAGCATTAGGCCCACAGATACGCAGTATTTT	CSASIRPTDTQYF	13	TRBJ2-3	NA	NA	TRBV20-1
TGTGCCAGCAGTCAGGCAGCCGGGGGTCGGGAGACCCAGTACTTC	CASSQAAGGRETQYF	15	TRBJ2-5	NA	NA	TRBV3-1
TGTGCCACCAGTGATCCTGGACAGTCGAACACCGGGGAGCTGTTTTTT	CATSDPGQSNTGELFF	16	TRBJ2-2	NA	NA	TRBV24-1
TGTGCCAGCAGCCTACAGGGAAGAGATACGCAGTATTTT	CASSLQGRDTQYF	13	TRBJ2-3	NA	NA	TRBV7-3
TGTGCCAGCACTGCAACACATCGAGACGAGCAGTACTTC	CASTATHRDEQYF	13	TRBJ2-7	NA	NA	TRBV12-3/TRBV12-4
TGCAGTGCACTAAGGGACAGCGATAGCAATCAGCCCCAGCATTTT	CSALRDSDSNQPQHF	15	TRBJ1-5	TRBD1	NA	TRBV20-1
TGCGCCAGCAGCCAACTAGCGGGGGTTTCCTACAATGAGCAGTTCTTC	CASSQLAGVSYNEQFF	16	TRBJ2-1	TRBD2	few	TRBV4-1
TGCAGTGCTAGAGATCTGGCTAGCGGGGGGCGGACAGATACGCAGTATTTT	CSARDLASGGRTDTQYF	17	TRBJ2-3	TRBD2	few	TRBV20-1
TGTGCCAGCATCCCGGGACAGCCAAGTAACTATGGCTACACCTTC	CASIPGQPSNYGYTF	15	TRBJ1-2	TRBD1	NA	TRBV12-3/TRBV12-4
TGCAGTGCCATGGGACAGAAGAACACTGAAGCTTTCTTT	CSAMGQKNTEAFF	13	TRBJ1-1	TRBD1	NA	TRBV20-1
TGTGCCAGCAGCTTAGGCAGGACTAGCGGGGGTGAGACCCAGTACTTC	CASSLGRTSGGETQYF	16	TRBJ2-5	TRBD2	NA	TRBV7-2
TGCGCCAGCAGCTTGAACAGGGACCTCGAGGGTGCGCAGTACTTC	CASSLNRDLEGAQYF	15	TRBJ2-5	NA	NA	TRBV5-1
TGTGCCAGCAGCCCCGGGACTCATAGCAATCAGCCCCAGCATTTT	CASSPGTHSNQPQHF	15	TRBJ1-5	NA	NA	TRBV28
TGCGCCAGCAGCCAAGGCGGGGGGGGTACGCAGTATTTT	CASSQGGGGTQYF	13	TRBJ2-3	TRBD2	NA	TRBV4-3
TGTGCCAGCAGTTACTCGACGGGGGGCCGGACAGATACGCAGTATTTT	CASSYSTGGRTDTQYF	16	TRBJ2-3	NA	NA	TRBV10-3
TGTGCTAGTGGTTTGGCGCGACAGGGTCCCCGCACAGATACGCAGTATTTT	CASGLARQGPRTDTQYF	17	TRBJ2-3	TRBD1	NA	TRBV12-5
TGTGCCAGCAGCTCTAGGACAGGGGTCGGTGAAAAACTGTTTTTT	CASSSRTGVGEKLFF	15	TRBJ1-4	TRBD1	once	TRBV7-2
TGTGCCACCAGCAGAGGGGGGGGTGGAAACAATGAGCAGTTCTTC	CATSRGGGGNNEQFF	15	TRBJ2-1	TRBD2	few	TRBV15
TGTGCCAGCAGCGTAAGAGCGGGGGACTATGGCTACACCTTC	CASSVRAGDYGYTF	14	TRBJ1-2	NA	NA	TRBV7-6
TGTGCCAGCAGTCAAGGACAGGGGCCAGAGACCCAGTACTTC	CASSQGQGPETQYF	14	TRBJ2-5	TRBD1	few	TRBV6-6
TGTGCCAGCAGCGACCTAGGCAGCGGGTCCTACGAGCAGTACTTC	CASSDLGSGSYEQYF	15	TRBJ2-7	NA	NA	TRBV25-1
TGTGCCAGCAGTGCCCAGGGTTACGAGCAGTACTTC	CASSAQGYEQYF	12	TRBJ2-7	NA	NA	TRBV12-3/TRBV12-4
TGTGCCAGCAGTTTAAACCCTCCACCAGATACGCAGTATTTT	CASSLNPPPDTQYF	14	TRBJ2-3	NA	once	TRBV27
TGTGCCAGCAGTCACCGTAGCGGGGGGAAGACGATCGGGGAGCTGTTTTTT	CASSHRSGGKTIGELFF	17	TRBJ2-2	TRBD2	NA	TRBV12-3/TRBV12-4
TGTGCCAGCAAGGACAGGGGGCCTACTTACAGCTATGGCTACACCTTC	CASKDRGPTYSYGYTF	16	TRBJ1-2	TRBD1	few	TRBV2
TGTGCCAGCAGCCCCAATGGGACAGGGAGCACAGATACGCAGTATTTT	CASSPNGTGSTDTQYF	16	TRBJ2-3	NA	NA	TRBV21-1
TGTGCCAGCAGCACCGGATATCGGGGGCGAACTGAAGCTTTCTTT	CASSTGYRGRTEAFF	15	TRBJ1-1	NA	few	TRBV7-2
TGTGCCAGCACCGACCGGGACCGAAACTATGGCTACACCTTC	CASTDRDRNYGYTF	14	TRBJ1-2	NA	few	TRBV2
TGTGCCAGCAGCCTCAGCGGGGGGCCAGAGACCCAGTACTTC	CASSLSGGPETQYF	14	TRBJ2-5	TRBD2	NA	TRBV3-1
TGTGCCAGCAGTTACTCGACGGCGGGCACAGATACGCAGTATTTT	CASSYSTAGTDTQYF	15	TRBJ2-3	NA	NA	TRBV6-5
TGCGCCAGCAGCACCGGGACTTCGAGGAACACCGGGGAGCTGTTTTTT	CASSTGTSRNTGELFF	16	TRBJ2-2	NA	few	TRBV5-1
TGTGCCAGCAGCCAAGGAGGGACTAGCGGGGGGGACGATGAGCAGTTCTTC	CASSQGGTSGGDDEQFF	17	TRBJ2-1	TRBD2	NA	TRBV3-1
TGTGCCAGCAGTATAAGCGGGGATCCTTCCTACGAGCAGTACTTC	CASSISGDPSYEQYF	15	TRBJ2-7	TRBD2	NA	TRBV6-6
TGCAGCGGCCAGACAGGGGCGGAAAAACTGTTTTTT	CSGQTGAEKLFF	12	TRBJ1-4	TRBD1	NA	TRBV29-1
TGCGCCAGCAGCACGACAGGGGGCCACGAGCAGTACTTC	CASSTTGGHEQYF	13	TRBJ2-7	TRBD1	few	TRBV5-1
TGCAGCGCCGGGCCAGGGGGTGACACTGAAGCTTTCTTT	CSAGPGGDTEAFF	13	TRBJ1-1	TRBD1	NA	TRBV29-1
TGCAGTGCTAGAGTGGGGGGGGCGGCTGAAAAACTGTTTTTT	CSARVGGAAEKLFF	14	TRBJ1-4	NA	NA	TRBV20-1
TGTGCCAGCAGCCAATGGACAGGCGCCCTCAATGAGCAGTTCTTC	CASSQWTGALNEQFF	15	TRBJ2-1	TRBD1	NA	TRBV14
TGTGCCAGCCCACCAAAGGGGGGTTTTGTCCAGGAGCAGTACTTC	CASPPKGGFVQEQYF	15	TRBJ2-7	NA	NA	TRBV18
TGTGCCAGCAGGCATAATTATGGCTACACCTTC	CASRHNYGYTF	11	TRBJ1-2	NA	few	TRBV3-1
TGTGCCAACACCAAACAGACCTTATTGGATGAGACCCAGTACTTC	CANTKQTLLDETQYF	15	TRBJ2-5	NA	NA	TRBV2
TGCAGTGCTCTAGAGGGTTCCTATAATTCACCCCTCCACTTT	CSALEGSYNSPLHF	14	TRBJ1-6	NA	few	TRBV20-1
TGCAGCGTTGTAGAGGGCGCCCAAAACATTCAGTACTTC	CSVVEGAQNIQYF	13	TRBJ2-4	NA	many	TRBV29-1
TGCAGCGTTGTGGAGGGGTTAGGTGAAAAACTGTTTTTT	CSVVEGLGEKLFF	13	TRBJ1-4	NA	few	TRBV29-1
TGTGCCAGCAGTGTGGGAGGGGACAGGTCTCCCTACGAGCAGTACTTC	CASSVGGDRSPYEQYF	16	TRBJ2-7	NA	medium-sized	TRBV25-1
TGTGCCAGCAGCCAAGATTGGAATGAGCAGTTCTTC	CASSQDWNEQFF	12	TRBJ2-1	NA	NA	TRBV14